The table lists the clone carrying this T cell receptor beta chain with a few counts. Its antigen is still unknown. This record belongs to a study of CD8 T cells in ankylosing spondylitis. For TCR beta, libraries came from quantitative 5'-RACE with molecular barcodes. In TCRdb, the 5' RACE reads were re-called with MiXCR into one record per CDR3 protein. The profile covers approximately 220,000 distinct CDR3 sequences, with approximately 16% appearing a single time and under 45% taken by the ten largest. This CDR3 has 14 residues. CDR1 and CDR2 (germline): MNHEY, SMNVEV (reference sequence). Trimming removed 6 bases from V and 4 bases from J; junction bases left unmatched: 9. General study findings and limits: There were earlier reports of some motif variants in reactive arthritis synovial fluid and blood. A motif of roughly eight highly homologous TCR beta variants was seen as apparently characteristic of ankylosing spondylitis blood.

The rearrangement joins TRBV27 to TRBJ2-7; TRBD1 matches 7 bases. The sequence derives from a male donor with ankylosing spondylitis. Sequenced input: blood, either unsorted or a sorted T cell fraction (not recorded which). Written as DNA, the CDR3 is TGTGCCAGCAGCCGGGACAGAGACACATACGAGCAGTACTTC. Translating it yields CASSRDRDTYEQYF.